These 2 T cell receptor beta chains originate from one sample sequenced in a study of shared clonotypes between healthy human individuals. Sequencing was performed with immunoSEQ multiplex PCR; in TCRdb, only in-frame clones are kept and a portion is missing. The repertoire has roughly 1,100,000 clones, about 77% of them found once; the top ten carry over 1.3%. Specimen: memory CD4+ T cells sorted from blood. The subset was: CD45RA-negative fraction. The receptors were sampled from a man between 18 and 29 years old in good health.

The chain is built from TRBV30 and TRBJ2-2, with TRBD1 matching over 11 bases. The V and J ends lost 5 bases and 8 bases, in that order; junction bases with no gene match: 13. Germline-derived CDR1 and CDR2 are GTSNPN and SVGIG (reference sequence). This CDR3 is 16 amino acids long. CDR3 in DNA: TGTGCCTGGCGTCTACCAGGACAGGGGGCATCGGGGGAGCTGTTTTTT. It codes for CAWRLPGQGASGELFF.

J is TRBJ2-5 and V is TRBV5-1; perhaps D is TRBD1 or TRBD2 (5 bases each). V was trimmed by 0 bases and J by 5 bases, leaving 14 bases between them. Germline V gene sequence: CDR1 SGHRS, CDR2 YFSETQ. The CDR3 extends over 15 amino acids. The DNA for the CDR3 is TGCGCCAGCAGCTTGGTGGCCGGGACGGCGGAGACCCAGTACTTC. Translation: CASSLVAGTAETQYF.